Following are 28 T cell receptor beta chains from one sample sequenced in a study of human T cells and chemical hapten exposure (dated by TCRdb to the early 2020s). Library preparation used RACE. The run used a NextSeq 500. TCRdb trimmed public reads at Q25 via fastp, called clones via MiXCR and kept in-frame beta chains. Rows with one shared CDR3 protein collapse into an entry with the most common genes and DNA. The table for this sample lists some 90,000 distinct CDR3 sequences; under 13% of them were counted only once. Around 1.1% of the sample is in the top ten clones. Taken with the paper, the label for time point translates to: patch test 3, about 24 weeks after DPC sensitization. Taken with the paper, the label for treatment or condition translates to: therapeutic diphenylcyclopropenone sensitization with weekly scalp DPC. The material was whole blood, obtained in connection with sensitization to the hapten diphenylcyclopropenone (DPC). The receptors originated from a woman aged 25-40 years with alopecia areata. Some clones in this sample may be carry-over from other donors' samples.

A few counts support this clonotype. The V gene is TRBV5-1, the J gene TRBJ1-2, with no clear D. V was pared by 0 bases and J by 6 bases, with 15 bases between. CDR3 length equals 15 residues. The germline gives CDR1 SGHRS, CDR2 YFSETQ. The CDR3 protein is CASSLAGRPLHGYTF. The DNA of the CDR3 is TGCGCCAGCAGCTTGGCTGGCAGGCCCCTCCATGGCTACACCTTC.

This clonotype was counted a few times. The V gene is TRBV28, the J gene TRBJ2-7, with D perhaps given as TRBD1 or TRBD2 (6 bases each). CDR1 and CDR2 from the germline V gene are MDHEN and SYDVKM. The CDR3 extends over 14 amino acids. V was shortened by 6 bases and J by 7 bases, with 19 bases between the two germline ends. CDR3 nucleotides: TGTGCCAGCAGCCCGCCGGGGGCCACACGGGAGCAGTACTTC. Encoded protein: CASSPPGATREQYF.

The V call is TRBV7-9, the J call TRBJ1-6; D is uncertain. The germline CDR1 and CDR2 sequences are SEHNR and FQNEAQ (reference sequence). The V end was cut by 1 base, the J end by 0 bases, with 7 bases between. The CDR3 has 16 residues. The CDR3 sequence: CASSLEQYSYNSPLHF. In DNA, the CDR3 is TGTGCCAGCAGCTTAGAACAGTACTCCTATAATTCACCCCTCCACTTT.

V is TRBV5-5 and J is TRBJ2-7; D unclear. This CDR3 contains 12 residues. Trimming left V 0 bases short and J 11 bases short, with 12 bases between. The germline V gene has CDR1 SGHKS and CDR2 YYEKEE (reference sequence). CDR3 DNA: TGTGCCAGCAGCTTGGGGACGCCCAGAGAGTACGTC. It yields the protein CASSLGTPREYV.

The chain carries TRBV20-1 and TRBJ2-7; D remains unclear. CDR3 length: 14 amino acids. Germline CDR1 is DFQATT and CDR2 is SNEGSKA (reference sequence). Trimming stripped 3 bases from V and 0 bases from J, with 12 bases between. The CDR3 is CSASSRISSYEQYF. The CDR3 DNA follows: TGCAGTGCTAGTTCGCGGATAAGCTCCTACGAGCAGTACTTC.

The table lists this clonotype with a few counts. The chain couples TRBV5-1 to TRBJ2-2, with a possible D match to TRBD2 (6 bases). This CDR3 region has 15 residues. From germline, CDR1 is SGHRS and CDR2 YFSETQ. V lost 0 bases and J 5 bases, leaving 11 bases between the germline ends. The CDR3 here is CASSLASANTGELFF. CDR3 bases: TGCGCCAGCAGCTTGGCTAGCGCAAATACCGGGGAGCTGTTTTTT.

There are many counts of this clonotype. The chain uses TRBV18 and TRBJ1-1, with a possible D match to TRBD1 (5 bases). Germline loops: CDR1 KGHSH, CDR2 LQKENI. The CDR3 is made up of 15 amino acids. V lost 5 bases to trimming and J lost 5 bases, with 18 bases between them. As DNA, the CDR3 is TGTGCCAGCTCAACCGGGGCCGAGGGTTCTACTGAAGCTTTCTTT. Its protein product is CASSTGAEGSTEAFF.

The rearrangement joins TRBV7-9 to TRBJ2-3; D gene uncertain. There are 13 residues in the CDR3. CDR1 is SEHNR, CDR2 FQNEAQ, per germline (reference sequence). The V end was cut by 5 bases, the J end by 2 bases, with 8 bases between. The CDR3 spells CASSPETTDTQYF. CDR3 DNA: TGTGCCAGCAGCCCCGAGACCACAGATACGCAGTATTTT.

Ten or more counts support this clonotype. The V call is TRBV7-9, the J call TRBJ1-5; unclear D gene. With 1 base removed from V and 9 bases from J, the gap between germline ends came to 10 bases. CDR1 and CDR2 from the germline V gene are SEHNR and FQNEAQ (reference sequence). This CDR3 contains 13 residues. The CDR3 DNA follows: TGTGCCAGCAGCTTAGACGGCATGGGGCCCCAGCATTTT. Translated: CASSLDGMGPQHF.

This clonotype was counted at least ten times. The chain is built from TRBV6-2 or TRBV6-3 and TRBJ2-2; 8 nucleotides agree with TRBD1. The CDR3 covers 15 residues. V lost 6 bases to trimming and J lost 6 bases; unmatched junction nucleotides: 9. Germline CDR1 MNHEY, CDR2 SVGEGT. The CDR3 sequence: CASSAHQGAAGELFF. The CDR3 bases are TGTGCCAGCAGCGCTCATCAGGGGGCCGCCGGGGAGCTGTTTTTT.

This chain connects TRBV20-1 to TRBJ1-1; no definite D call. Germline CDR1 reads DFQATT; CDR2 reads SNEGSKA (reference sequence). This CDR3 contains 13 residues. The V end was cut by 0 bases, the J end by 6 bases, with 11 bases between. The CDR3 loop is CSARDRRRAEAFF. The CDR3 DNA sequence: TGCAGTGCTAGAGATCGGAGGAGGGCTGAAGCTTTCTTT.

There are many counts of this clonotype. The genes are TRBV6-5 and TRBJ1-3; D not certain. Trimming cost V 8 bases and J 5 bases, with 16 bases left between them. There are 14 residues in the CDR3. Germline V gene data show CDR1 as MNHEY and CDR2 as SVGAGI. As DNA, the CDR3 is TGTGCCAGCTCCGGTGCCAGCTGGCGAAACACCATATATTTT. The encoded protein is CASSGASWRNTIYF.

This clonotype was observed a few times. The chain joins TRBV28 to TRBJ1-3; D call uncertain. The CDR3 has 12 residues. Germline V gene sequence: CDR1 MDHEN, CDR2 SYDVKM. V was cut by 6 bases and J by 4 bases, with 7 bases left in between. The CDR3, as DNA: TGTGCCAGCAGCACCGGCGGAAACACCATATATTTT. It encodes CASSTGGNTIYF.

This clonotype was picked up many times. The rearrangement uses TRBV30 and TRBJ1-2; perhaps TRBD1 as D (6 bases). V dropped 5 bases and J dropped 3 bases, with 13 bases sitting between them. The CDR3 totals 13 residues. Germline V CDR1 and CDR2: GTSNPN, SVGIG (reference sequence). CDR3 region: CAWFGQKDYGYTF. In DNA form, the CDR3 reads TGTGCCTGGTTTGGACAGAAAGACTATGGCTACACCTTC.

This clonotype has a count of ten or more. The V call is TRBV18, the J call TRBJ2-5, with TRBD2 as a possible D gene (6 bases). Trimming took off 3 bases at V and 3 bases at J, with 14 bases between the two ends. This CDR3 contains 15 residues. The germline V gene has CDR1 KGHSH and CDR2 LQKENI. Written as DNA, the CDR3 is TGTGCCAGCTCACCTAGAGCTAGCGCCAAAGAGACCCAGTACTTC. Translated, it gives CASSPRASAKETQYF.

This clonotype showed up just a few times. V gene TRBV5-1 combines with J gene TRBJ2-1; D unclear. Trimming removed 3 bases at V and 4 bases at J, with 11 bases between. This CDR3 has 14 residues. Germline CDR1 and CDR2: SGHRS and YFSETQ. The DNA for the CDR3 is TGCGCCAGCAGCTCGGAGTGGCCGTACAATGAGCAGTTCTTC. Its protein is CASSSEWPYNEQFF. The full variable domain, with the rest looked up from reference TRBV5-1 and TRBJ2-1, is KAGVTQTPRYLIKTRGQQVTLSCSPISGHRSVSWYQQTPGQGLQFLFEYFSETQRNKGNFPGRFSGRQFSNSRSEMNVSTLELGDSALYLCASSSEWPYNEQFFGPGTRLTVL.

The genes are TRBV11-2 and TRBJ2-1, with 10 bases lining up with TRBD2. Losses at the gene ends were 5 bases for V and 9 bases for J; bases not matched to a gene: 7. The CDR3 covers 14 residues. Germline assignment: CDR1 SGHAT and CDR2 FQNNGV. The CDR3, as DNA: TGTGCCAGCAGCCTACCTAGCGGGAGTGGTGAGCAGTTCTTC. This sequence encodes CASSLPSGSGEQFF.

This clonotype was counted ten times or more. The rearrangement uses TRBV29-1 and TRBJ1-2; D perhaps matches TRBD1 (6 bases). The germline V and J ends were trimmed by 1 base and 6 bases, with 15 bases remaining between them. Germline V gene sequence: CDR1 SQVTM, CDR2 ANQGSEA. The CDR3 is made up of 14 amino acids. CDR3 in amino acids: CSVEGVRGRHGYTF. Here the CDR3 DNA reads TGCAGCGTTGAAGGAGTCAGGGGAAGGCATGGCTACACCTTC. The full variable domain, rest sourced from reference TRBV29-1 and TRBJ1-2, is SAVISQKPSRDICQRGTSLTIQCQVDSQVTMMFWYRQQPGQSLTLIATANQGSEATYESGFVIDKFPISRPNLTFSTLTVSNMSPEDSSIYLCSVEGVRGRHGYTFGSGTRLTVV.

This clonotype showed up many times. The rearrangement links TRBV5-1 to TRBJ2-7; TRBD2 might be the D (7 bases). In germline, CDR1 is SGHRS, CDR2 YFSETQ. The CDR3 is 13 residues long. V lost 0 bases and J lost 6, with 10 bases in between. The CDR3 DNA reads TGCGCCAGCAGCTTGGACGGGGGGCGCGAGCAGTACTTC. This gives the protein CASSLDGGREQYF.

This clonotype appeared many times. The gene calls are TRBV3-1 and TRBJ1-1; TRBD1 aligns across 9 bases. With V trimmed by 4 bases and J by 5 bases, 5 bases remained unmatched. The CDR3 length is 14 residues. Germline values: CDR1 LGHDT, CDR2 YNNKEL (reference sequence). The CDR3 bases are TGTGCCAGCAGCCGGGGACAGGGTGAGACTGAAGCTTTCTTT. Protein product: CASSRGQGETEAFF. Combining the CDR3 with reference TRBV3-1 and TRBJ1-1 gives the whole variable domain DTAVSQTPKYLVTQMGNDKSIKCEQNLGHDTMYWYKQDSKKFLKIMFSYNNKELIINETVPNRFSPKSPDKAHLNLHINSLELGDSAVYFCASSRGQGETEAFFGQGTRLTVV.

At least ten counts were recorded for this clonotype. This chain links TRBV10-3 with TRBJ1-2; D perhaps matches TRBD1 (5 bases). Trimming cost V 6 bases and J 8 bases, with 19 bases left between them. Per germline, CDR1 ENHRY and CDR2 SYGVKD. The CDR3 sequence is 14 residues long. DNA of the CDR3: TGTGCCATCAGAACCGGGACGGGGCTAGTAGGCTACACCTTC. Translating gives CAIRTGTGLVGYTF.

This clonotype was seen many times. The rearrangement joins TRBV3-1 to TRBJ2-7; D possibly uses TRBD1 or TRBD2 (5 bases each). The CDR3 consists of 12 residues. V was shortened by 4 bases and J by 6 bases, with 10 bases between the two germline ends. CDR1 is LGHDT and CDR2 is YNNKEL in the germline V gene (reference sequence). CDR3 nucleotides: TGTGCCAGCAGCCGCCTCGGGGCCGAGCAGTACGTC. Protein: CASSRLGAEQYV.

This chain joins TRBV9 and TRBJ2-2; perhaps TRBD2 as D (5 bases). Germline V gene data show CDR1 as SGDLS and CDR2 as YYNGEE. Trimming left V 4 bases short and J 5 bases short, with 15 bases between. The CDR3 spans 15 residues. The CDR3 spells CASSSGIPGTGELFF. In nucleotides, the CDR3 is TGTGCCAGCAGCTCGGGGATCCCGGGTACCGGGGAGCTGTTTTTT.

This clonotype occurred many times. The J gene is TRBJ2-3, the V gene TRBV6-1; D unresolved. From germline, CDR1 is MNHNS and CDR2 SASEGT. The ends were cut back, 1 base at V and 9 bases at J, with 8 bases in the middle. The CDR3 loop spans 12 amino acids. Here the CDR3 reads CASSEGSPTQYF. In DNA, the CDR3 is TGTGCCAGCAGTGAAGGTAGCCCGACGCAGTATTTT.

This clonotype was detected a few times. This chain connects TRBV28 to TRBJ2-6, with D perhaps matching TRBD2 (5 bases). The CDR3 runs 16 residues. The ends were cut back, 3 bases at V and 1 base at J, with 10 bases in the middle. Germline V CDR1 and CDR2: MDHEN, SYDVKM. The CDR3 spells CASSFGLFSGANVLTF. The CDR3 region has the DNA TGTGCCAGCAGTTTTGGACTGTTTTCTGGGGCCAACGTCCTGACTTTC. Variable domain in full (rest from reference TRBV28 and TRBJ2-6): DVKVTQSSRYLVKRTGEKVFLECVQDMDHENMFWYRQDPGLGLRLIYFSYDVKMKEKGDIPEGYSVSREKKERFSLILESASTNQTSMYLCASSFGLFSGANVLTFGAGSRLTVL.

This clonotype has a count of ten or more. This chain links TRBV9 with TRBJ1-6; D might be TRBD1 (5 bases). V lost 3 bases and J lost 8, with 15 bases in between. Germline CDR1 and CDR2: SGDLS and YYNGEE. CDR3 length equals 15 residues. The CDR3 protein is CASSGGLRVDSPLHF. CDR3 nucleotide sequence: TGTGCCAGCAGCGGGGGACTCAGGGTCGATTCACCCCTCCACTTT. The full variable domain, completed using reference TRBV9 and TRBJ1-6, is DSGVTQTPKHLITATGQRVTLRCSPRSGDLSVYWYQQSLDQGLQFLIQYYNGEERAKGNILERFSAQQFPDLHSELNLSSLELGDSALYFCASSGGLRVDSPLHFGNGTRLTVT.

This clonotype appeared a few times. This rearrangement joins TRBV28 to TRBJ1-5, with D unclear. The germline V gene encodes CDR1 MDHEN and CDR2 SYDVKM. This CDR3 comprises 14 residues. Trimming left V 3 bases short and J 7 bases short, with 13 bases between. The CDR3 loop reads CASSLSLAGQPQHF. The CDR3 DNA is TGTGCCAGCAGTTTGTCACTGGCCGGGCAGCCCCAGCATTTT.

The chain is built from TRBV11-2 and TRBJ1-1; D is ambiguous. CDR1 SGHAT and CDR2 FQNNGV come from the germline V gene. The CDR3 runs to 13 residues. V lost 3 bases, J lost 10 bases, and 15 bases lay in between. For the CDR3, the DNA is TGTGCCAGCAGCTTGACGGGTTTGGAAGGAGCTTTCTTT. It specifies CASSLTGLEGAFF.